Listed here are 7 T cell receptor beta chains from one sample, sequenced in a study of cytomegalovirus exposure and HLA in healthy donors (dated by TCRdb to the late 2010s). The library was generated by the immunoSEQ multiplex PCR assay. For the multiplex PCR, a mixture combining 60 forward primers for TCR Vbeta segments and 13 reverse primers for TCR Jbeta segments was used. TCRdb limited this immuneACCESS table to in-frame rearrangements with V and J called. A share of clones is missing; checked studies link under half to unresolved V genes, and the rest is unexplained. The sample table records 150,000 to 200,000 clones; 73% of these occur just once. Under 5.5% of the sample comes from the top ten. The sample was PBMCs. Every receptor here comes from a woman aged 18-29 years in good health and CMV-seropositive.

The chain links TRBV10-3 to TRBJ1-1; possibly TRBD1 for D (5 bases). This CDR3 region has 15 residues. V was trimmed by 6 bases and J by 5 bases, leaving 19 bases between them. Germline values: CDR1 ENHRY, CDR2 SYGVKD. The CDR3: CAIRAGGNSGTEAFF. As DNA, the CDR3 is TGTGCCATCAGGGCCGGAGGGAACTCAGGGACTGAAGCTTTCTTT.

The genes are TRBV29-1 and TRBJ1-1, with D possibly matching TRBD1 (5 bases). V dropped 7 bases and J dropped 5 bases, with 14 bases sitting between them. Per germline, CDR1 SQVTM and CDR2 ANQGSEA. This CDR3 region has 12 residues. CDR3 protein: CSARGGGTEAFF. The CDR3, as DNA: TGCAGCGCCCGGGGGGGTGGGACTGAAGCTTTCTTT.

The chain combines TRBV13 with TRBJ2-5; D is possibly TRBD2 (5 bases). CDR1 and CDR2 from the germline V gene are PRHDT and FYEKMQ (reference sequence). There are 16 residues in the CDR3. The V end was cut by 4 bases, the J end by 1 base, with 16 bases between. The CDR3 reads CASSSYGVSLQETQYF. As DNA, the CDR3 is TGTGCCAGCAGCTCGTACGGGGTCAGCCTCCAAGAGACCCAGTACTTC.

The chain employs TRBV9 and TRBJ2-1, with no clear D. The germline V and J ends were trimmed by 4 bases and 5 bases, with 10 bases remaining between them. Germline assignment: CDR1 SGDLS and CDR2 YYNGEE. The CDR3 totals 13 residues. This CDR3 is CASSPDTHNEQFF. As DNA, the CDR3 is TGTGCCAGCAGCCCCGACACCCACAATGAGCAGTTCTTC.

This chain uses TRBV7-2 with TRBJ2-5; 10 positions agree with TRBD2. CDR3 length: 15 residues. Germline CDR1 is SGHTA and CDR2 is FQGNSA. The trim removed 9 bases at V and 0 bases at J, leaving 7 bases unmatched. The CDR3 spells CASLAGGNYQETQYF. Written as DNA, the CDR3 is TGTGCCAGTTTAGCGGGGGGCAATTACCAAGAGACCCAGTACTTC.

A single count supports this clone. V usage is TRBV11-1 and J usage is TRBJ2-7; possible D gene TRBD1, 6 bases. CDR1 is SGHAT and CDR2 is FQDESV in the germline V gene (reference sequence). CDR3 length: 16 amino acids. V lost 4 bases to trimming and J lost 0 bases, with 16 bases between them. CDR3 in amino acids: CASSSWTAVDSYEQYF. CDR3 in DNA: TGTGCCAGCAGCTCCTGGACAGCAGTTGACTCCTACGAGCAGTACTTC.

The V and J genes are TRBV11-2 and TRBJ2-4, with 7 bases identical to TRBD2. CDR3 length: 15 amino acids. J was trimmed by 8 bases and V by 1 base; bases with no gene match: 8. From germline, CDR1 is SGHAT and CDR2 FQNNGV. The CDR3 sequence: CASSLGPGGTDIQYF. The CDR3 nucleotides are TGTGCCAGCAGCTTAGGGCCCGGGGGGACGGACATTCAGTACTTC.